This T cell receptor (beta chain) was recovered during a study of identical twins listed by TCRdb under 2016. Regarding the study in general: To test whether fetal clonotypes persist, this study deep-sequenced TCR alpha and beta repertoires from monozygotic twins, from unrelated adults of various ages, and from cord blood. Replicate twin experiments were performed at different times using different library preparation protocols to rule out contamination. General findings and caveats noted by the study authors: Compared with coincidental sharing between unrelated individuals, out-of-frame TCR alpha sequences shared between twins showed an excess of sequences with low generation probability. Invariant T cells such as MAIT and iNKT could partly confound zero-insertion analyses, although diverse VJ usage argued against such confounding for most clonotypes. Abundant cord blood beta clonotypes carried fewer insertions; young adult naive repertoires showed a weaker similar trend, while memory repertoires showed none. Excess twin sharing in beta out-of-frame sequences was weaker because fewer shared sequences lowered the signal-to-noise ratio. Because the same donors could not be followed over many years, the conclusions relied on cross-sectional statistical analysis. Recombination models systematically underestimated out-of-frame TCR alpha sharing in monozygotic twins but agreed with sharing between unrelated individuals.

Every donor in the study was a healthy Caucasian. The study also sequenced three unrelated non-twin adults: a male aged 18 to 30, a male aged 50 to 60 and a female aged 50 to 60. Miltenyi CD45RO+ enrichment and human naive T-cell isolation kits were used to isolate memory (CD45RO+) and naive T cells from PBMC. Receptor amplification or capture employed 5' RACE. TCRdb shows the sequencer as Illumina HiSeq 2000. A universal primer binding site was added through template switching, and the final cDNA carried a unique molecular identifier so that TCR cDNA molecules could be counted accurately. Specific primers in the conserved constant-segment region were used to synthesize first-strand cDNA for the TCR alpha and beta chains. Each cDNA library was double barcoded, with a SMART-Mk sample barcode plus Illumina barcodes, to control for contamination. TruSeq adapter sequences and Illumina sample barcodes were added in two successive PCR steps. The Illumina HiSeq platform was used with custom primers to sequence TCR alpha and beta cDNA libraries. Per the source publication's procedure: MiGEC was used to process raw reads and extract unique molecular identifiers, and MiXCR was used to find CDR3 positions. For each individual, recombination models were inferred using an EM algorithm with the repgenHMM and IGoR tools. Shared clonotype analysis was performed with the tcR package in R, normalizing sharing by the product of cloneset sizes. Out-of-frame nonproductive sequences were analyzed to study raw recombination free of thymic and clonal selection effects. TCRdb trimmed the raw reads at Q25, called clones with MiXCR and kept productive beta chains. Here each entry gathers all rows of one CDR3 protein and keeps the most common genes and DNA. The V and J calls come from TCRdb's annotation, not from the publication. In this sample the table shows around 340,000 distinct CDR3 sequences, around 9.7% of which occur a single time. The leading ten clones occupy 7.5% to 9.5% of the sample.

Regarding this clonotype: What antigen it recognizes has not been identified. The sample holds no much larger clone one base away, and base qualities are not on file.

The V end gives up 7 bases and the J end 0 bases, leaving 2 bases in the junction not matched to a gene. Sequences SQVTM (CDR1) and ANQGSEA (CDR2) are obtained from the germline V gene. Reading from cysteine to phenylalanine, the CDR3 counts 12 amino acids. The retained sequence is limited to the CDR3, 36 bases, with the frame set at the first base. This TCR was recovered from a woman between 45 and 60 years old in good health. Sequenced material: naive T cells sorted from blood. In light of the paper, this sample's cell subset or site label describes: cells isolated with a human naive T-cell isolation kit. Recombination connected TRBV29-1 to TRBJ1-1; 7 of the junction bases match TRBD1. This receptor has the CDR3 CSDRGMNTEAFF. Here is the DNA: TGCAGCGACAGGGGAATGAACACTGAAGCTTTCTTT. With all but the CDR3 taken from the reference TRBV29-1 and TRBJ1-1 genes, the full variable domain is: SAVISQKPSRDICQRGTSLTIQCQVDSQVTMMFWYRQQPGQSLTLIATANQGSEATYESGFVIDKFPISRPNLTFSTLTVSNMSPEDSSIYLCSDRGMNTEAFFGQGTRLTVV.